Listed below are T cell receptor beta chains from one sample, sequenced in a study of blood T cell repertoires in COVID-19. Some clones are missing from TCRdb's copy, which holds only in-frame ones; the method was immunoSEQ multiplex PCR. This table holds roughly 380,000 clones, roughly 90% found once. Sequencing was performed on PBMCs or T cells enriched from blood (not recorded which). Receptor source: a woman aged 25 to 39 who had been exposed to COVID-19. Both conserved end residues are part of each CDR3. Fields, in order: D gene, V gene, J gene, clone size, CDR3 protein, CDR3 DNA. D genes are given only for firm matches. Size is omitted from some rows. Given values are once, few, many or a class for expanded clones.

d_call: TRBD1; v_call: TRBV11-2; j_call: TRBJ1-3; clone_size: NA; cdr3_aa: CASSSGGSHSVGTIYF; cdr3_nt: TGTGCCAGCAGCTCAGGGGGCAGTCATTCAGTCGGGACCATATATTTT
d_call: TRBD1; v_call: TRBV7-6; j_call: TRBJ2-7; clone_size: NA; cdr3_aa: CASSPRQGASYEQYF; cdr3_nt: TGTGCCAGCAGCCCGCGACAGGGGGCTTCCTACGAGCAGTACTTC
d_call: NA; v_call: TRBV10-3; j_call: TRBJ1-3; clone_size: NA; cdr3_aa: CAISELDVSGNTIYF; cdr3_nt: TGTGCCATCAGTGAGCTAGACGTCTCTGGAAACACCATATATTTT
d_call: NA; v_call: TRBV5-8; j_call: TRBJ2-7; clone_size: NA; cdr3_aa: CASSLAGVYEQYF; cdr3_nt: TGTGCCAGCAGCTTGGCCGGTGTCTACGAGCAGTACTTC
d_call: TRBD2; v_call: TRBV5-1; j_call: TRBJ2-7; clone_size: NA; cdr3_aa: CASSGLAGPNEQYF; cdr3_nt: TGCGCCAGCAGCGGACTAGCGGGACCCAACGAGCAGTACTTC
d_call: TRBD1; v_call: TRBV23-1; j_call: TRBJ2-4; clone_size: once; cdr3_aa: CATETFRDREEGPKNIQYF; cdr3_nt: TGCGCCACGGAGACTTTCCGGGACAGGGAAGAGGGGCCCAAAAACATTCAGTACTTC
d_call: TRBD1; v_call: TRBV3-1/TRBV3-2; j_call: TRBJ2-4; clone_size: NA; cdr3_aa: CASSTGVRNIQYF; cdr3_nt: TGTGCCAGCAGCACAGGGGTCCGGAACATTCAGTACTTC
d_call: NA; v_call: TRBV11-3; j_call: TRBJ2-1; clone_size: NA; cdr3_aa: CASSLSRGISEQFF; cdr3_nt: TGTGCCAGCAGCTTATCAAGGGGGATCAGTGAGCAGTTCTTC
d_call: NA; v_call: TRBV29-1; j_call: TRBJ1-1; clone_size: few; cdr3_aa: CSVDRVNTEAFF; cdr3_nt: TGCAGCGTTGACAGGGTGAACACTGAAGCTTTCTTT
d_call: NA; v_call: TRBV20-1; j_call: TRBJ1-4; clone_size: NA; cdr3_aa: CSASSRGGRELGEKLFF; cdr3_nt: TGCAGTGCTAGTTCTCGGGGGGGCAGAGAACTAGGGGAAAAACTGTTTTTT
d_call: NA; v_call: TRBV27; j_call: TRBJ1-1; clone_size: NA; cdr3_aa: CASSSPTSHLNTEAFF; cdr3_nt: TGTGCCAGCAGTTCCCCAACGTCACACCTGAACACTGAAGCTTTCTTT
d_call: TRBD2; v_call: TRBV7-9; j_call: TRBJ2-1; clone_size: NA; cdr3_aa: CASSPAGGAYYNEQFF; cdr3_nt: TGTGCCAGCAGCCCAGCGGGGGGGGCATACTACAATGAGCAGTTCTTC
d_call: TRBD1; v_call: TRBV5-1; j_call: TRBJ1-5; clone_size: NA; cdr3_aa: CASSLGTGVNQPQHF; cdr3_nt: TGCGCCAGCAGCCTAGGGACAGGAGTCAATCAGCCCCAGCATTTT
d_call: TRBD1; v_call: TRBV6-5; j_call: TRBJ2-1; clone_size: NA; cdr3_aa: CASSVYGTGANEQFF; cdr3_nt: TGTGCCAGCAGCGTTTACGGGACAGGGGCTAATGAGCAGTTCTTC
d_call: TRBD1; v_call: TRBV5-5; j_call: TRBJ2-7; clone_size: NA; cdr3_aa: CASSLLPGQEAEYF; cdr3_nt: TGTGCCAGCAGCTTACTACCGGGACAGGAAGCGGAGTACTTC
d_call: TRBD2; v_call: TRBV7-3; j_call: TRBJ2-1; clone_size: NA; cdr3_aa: CASSAGDYYNEQFF; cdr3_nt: TGTGCCAGCAGCGCGGGAGATTATTACAATGAGCAGTTCTTC
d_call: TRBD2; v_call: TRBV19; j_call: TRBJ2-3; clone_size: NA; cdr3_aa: CASSKLAGGPDTQYF; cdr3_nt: TGTGCCAGTAGTAAACTAGCGGGAGGGCCAGATACGCAGTATTTT
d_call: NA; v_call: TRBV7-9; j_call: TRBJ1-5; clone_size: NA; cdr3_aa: CASSGSSVSNQPQHF; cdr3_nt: TGTGCCAGCAGCGGGAGCTCAGTTAGCAATCAGCCCCAGCATTTT
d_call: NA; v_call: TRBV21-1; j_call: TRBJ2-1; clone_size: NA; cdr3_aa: CASSPNLDSGSSYNEQFF; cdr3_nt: TGTGCCAGCAGCCCAAACCTGGACAGCGGGAGCTCCTACAATGAGCAGTTCTTC
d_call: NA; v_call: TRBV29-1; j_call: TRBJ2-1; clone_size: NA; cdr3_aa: CSGRVSDRADYNEQFF; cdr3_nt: TGCAGCGGGAGGGTAAGCGACAGAGCCGATTACAATGAGCAGTTCTTC
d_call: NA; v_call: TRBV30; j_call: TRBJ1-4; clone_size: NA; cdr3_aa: CACLTAGALKLFF; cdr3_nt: TGTGCCTGCCTAACGGCCGGAGCCTTGAAACTGTTTTTT
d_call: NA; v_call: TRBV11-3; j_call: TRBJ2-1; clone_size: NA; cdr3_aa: CASTRYGSSYNEQFF; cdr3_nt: TGTGCCAGCACCAGGTATGGGAGCTCCTACAATGAGCAGTTCTTC
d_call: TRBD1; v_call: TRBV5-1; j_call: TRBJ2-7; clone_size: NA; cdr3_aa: CASSLTGGVYEQYF; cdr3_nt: TGCGCCAGCAGCTTGACAGGGGGCGTCTACGAGCAGTACTTC
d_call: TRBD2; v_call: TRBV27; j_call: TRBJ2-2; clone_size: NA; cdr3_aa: CASSLRGTSGRAITGELFF; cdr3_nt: TGTGCCAGCAGCCTTAGGGGGACTAGCGGGAGAGCAATAACCGGGGAGCTGTTTTTT
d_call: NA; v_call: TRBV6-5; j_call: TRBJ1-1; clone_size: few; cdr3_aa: CASSTDTNTEAFF; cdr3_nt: TGTGCCAGCAGTACTGACACAAACACTGAAGCTTTCTTT
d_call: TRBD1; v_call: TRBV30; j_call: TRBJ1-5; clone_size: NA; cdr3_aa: CAWSQTGSNQPQHF; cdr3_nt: TGTGCCTGGAGCCAGACAGGGTCCAATCAGCCCCAGCATTTT
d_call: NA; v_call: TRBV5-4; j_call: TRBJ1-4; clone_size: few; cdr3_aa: CASSLGATNEKLFF; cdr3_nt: TGTGCCAGCAGCTTGGGCGCAACTAATGAAAAACTGTTTTTT
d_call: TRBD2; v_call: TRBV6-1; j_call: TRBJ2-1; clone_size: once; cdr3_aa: CASSVLTSGDDYNEQFF; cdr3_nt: TGTGCCAGCAGTGTCTTGACTAGCGGGGACGATTACAATGAGCAGTTCTTC
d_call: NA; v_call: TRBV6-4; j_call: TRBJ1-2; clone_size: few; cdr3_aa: CASRKTGSNNYGYTF; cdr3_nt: TGTGCCAGCAGGAAGACAGGATCTAATAACTATGGCTACACCTTC
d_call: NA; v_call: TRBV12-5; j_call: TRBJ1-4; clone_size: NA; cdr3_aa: CASGLVVGGSEEKLFF; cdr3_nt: TGTGCTAGTGGTTTGGTAGTCGGGGGGTCTGAGGAAAAACTGTTTTTT
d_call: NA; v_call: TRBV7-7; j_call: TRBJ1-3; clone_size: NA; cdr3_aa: CASSLGGGSGQLSGNTIYF; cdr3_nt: TGTGCTAGCAGCTTAGGCGGGGGCAGTGGACAGCTCTCTGGAAACACCATATATTTT
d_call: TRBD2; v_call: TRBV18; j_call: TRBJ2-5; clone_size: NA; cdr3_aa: CASSRGLAEETQYF; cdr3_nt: TGTGCCAGCTCCCGAGGACTAGCGGAAGAGACCCAGTACTTC
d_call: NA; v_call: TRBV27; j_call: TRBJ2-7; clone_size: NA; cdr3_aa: CASSFGSAGYEQYF; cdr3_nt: TGTGCCAGCAGTTTTGGGTCCGCCGGGTACGAGCAGTACTTC
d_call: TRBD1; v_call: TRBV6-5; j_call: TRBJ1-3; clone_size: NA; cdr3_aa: CASSRTGKSGNTIYF; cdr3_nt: TGTGCCAGCAGCCGGACAGGCAAATCTGGAAACACCATATATTTT
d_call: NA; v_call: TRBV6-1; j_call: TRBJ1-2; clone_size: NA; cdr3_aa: CASSESPGLGYTF; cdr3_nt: TGTGCCAGCAGTGAATCTCCAGGGCTTGGCTACACCTTC
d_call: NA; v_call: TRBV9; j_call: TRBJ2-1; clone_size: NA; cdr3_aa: CASSTRALAVHNEQFF; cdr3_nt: TGTGCCAGCAGCACTAGGGCACTAGCCGTGCACAATGAGCAGTTCTTC
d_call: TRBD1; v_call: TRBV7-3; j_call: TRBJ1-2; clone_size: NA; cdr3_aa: CASSPGAGGARGYTF; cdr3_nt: TGTGCCAGCAGCCCCGGGGCAGGGGGCGCAAGGGGCTACACCTTC
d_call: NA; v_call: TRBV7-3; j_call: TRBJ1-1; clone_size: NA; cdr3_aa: CASSLMQGTEAFF; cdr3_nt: TGTGCCAGCAGCTTAATGCAGGGAACTGAAGCTTTCTTT
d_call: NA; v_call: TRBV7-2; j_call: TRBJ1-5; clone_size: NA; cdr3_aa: CASSRTPVIGNQPQHF; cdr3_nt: TGTGCCAGCAGTCGCACCCCGGTAATTGGCAATCAGCCCCAGCATTTT
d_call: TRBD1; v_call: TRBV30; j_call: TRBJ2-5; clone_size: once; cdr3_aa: CAWGRGLETQYF; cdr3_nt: TGTGCCTGGGGCAGGGGGCTGGAGACCCAGTACTTC
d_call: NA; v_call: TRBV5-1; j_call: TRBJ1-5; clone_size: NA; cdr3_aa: CASSLEPGNQPQHF; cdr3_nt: TGCGCCAGCAGCTTGGAACCGGGCAATCAGCCCCAGCATTTT
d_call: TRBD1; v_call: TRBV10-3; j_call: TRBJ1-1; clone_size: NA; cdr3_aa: CAISSGGADTEAFF; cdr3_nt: TGTGCCATCAGTTCAGGGGGCGCGGACACTGAAGCTTTCTTT
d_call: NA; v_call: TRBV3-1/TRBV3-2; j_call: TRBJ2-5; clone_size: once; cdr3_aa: CASSLWTESQETQYF; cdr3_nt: TGTGCCAGCAGCCTTTGGACTGAAAGCCAAGAGACCCAGTACTTC
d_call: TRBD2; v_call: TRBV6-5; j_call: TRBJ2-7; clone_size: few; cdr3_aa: CASSTLAVPYEQYF; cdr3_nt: TGTGCCAGCTCTACCCTAGCGGTCCCCTACGAGCAGTACTTC
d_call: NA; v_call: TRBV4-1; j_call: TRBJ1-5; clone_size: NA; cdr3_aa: CASSQDQGDYQPQHF; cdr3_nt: TGCGCCAGCAGCCAAGATCAAGGGGATTATCAGCCCCAGCATTTT
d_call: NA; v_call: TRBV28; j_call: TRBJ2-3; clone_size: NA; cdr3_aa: CASSHTGKVTDTQYF; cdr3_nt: TGTGCCAGCAGCCACACAGGGAAAGTCACAGATACGCAGTATTTT
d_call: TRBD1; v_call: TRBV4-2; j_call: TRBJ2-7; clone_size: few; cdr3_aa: CASSQDRDRGAYEQYF; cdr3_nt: TGTGCCAGCAGCCAAGATCGGGACAGGGGCGCCTACGAGCAGTACTTC
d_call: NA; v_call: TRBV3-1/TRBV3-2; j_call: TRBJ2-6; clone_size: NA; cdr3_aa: CASSRGETGANVLTF; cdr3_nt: TGTGCCAGCAGCCGCGGAGAGACTGGGGCCAACGTCCTGACTTTC
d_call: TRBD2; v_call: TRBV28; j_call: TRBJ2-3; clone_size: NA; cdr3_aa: CASSPQASGTDTQYF; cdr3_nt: TGTGCCAGCAGTCCACAGGCTAGCGGAACAGATACGCAGTATTTT
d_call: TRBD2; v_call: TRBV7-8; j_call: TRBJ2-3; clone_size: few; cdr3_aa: CASSFEGLASTDTQYF; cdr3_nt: TGTGCCAGCAGCTTCGAGGGACTAGCGAGCACAGATACGCAGTATTTT
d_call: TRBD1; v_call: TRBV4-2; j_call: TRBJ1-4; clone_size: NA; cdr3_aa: CASSQSGGPNEKLFF; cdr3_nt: TGTGCCAGCAGCCAATCAGGGGGACCGAATGAAAAACTGTTTTTT
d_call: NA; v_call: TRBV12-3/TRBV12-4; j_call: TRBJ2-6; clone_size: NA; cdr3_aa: CASSLRDYVLTF; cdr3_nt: TGTGCCAGCAGTTTGAGGGATTACGTCCTGACTTTC
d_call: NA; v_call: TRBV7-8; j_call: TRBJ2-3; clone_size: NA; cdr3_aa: CASSWGVVRTDTQYF; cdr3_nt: TGTGCCAGCAGCTGGGGGGTAGTCCGCACAGATACGCAGTATTTT
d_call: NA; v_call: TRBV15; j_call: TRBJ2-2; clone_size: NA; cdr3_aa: CATSRGVTGELFF; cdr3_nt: TGTGCCACCAGCAGAGGCGTTACCGGGGAGCTGTTTTTT
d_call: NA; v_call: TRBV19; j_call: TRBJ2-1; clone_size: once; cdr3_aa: CASSIPSRGTEQFF; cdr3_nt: TGTGCCAGTAGTATTCCCTCCCGGGGTACTGAGCAGTTCTTC
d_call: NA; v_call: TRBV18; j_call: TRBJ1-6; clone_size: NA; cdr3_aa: CASSPGTGNSPLHF; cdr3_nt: TGTGCCAGCTCGCCCGGGACTGGTAATTCACCCCTCCACTTT
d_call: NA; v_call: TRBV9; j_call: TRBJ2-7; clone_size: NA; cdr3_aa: CASSVSSASSYEQYF; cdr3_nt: TGTGCCAGCAGCGTAAGTAGCGCCAGCTCCTACGAGCAGTACTTC